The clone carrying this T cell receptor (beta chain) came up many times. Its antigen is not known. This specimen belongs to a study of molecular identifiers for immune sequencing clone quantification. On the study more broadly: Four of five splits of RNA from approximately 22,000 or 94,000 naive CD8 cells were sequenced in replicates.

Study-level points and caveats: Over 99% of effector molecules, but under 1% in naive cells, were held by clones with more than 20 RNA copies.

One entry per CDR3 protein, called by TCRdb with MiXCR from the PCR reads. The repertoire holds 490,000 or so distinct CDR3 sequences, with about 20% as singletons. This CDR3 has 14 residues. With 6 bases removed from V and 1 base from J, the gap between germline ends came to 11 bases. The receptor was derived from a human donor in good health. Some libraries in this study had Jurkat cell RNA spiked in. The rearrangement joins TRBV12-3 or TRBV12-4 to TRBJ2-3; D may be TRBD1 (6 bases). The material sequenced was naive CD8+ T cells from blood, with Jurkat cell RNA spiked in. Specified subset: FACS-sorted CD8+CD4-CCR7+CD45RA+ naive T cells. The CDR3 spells CASRRTERTDTQYF. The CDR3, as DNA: TGTGCCAGCAGGAGGACAGAACGCACAGATACGCAGTATTTT.